The 2 T cell receptor beta chains reported below all come from one sample, sequenced in a study of sequential checkpoint blockade in melanoma. TCRdb's table, derived via immunoSEQ multiplex PCR, lists solely in-frame clones and lacks some. The data contain fewer than 25,000 clones, roughly 80% of them seen just once; the ten biggest clones take up about 9.5%. As to treatment: randomized to nivolumab then ipilimumab (arm A) or the reverse (arm B). Sequenced material: CD8+ T cells sorted from blood (inferred from file names), taken from a patient given nivolumab and ipilimumab in sequence. The receptors stem from a human donor with melanoma.

This clone showed up just once. This chain uses TRBV2 with TRBJ1-3; 7 bases match TRBD1. V dropped 6 bases and J dropped 0; count of bases not matched to a gene: 5. The germline V gene encodes CDR1 SNHLY and CDR2 FYNNEI. The CDR3 consists of 15 residues. The DNA of the CDR3 is TGTGCCAGCAGGGGGACAGACCCCTCTGGAAACACCATATATTTT. It translates to CASRGTDPSGNTIYF.

V usage is TRBV27 and J usage is TRBJ2-7, with a weak D call TRBD2 (6 bases). The CDR3 has 18 residues. Between the trimmed V and J ends, which lost 6 bases and 1 base, there was a span of 25 bases. Germline values: CDR1 MNHEY, CDR2 SMNVEV (reference sequence). The CDR3 here is CASRRGSAGRRGSYEQYF. In nucleotides, the CDR3 is TGTGCCAGCAGAAGAGGATCCGCAGGGAGGCGTGGATCCTACGAGCAGTACTTC.